This T cell receptor beta chain originates from a study of TIL therapy for anti-PD-1-resistant metastatic lung cancer. Overall study results and limits: The cohort had more treatment-naive, never-smoker and oncogene-addicted patients than typical. Many TIL product clones were absent from baseline tumor, suggesting clonal contraction.

This clone was recorded once. The antigen is undetermined. The immunoSEQ assay was v3. Libraries were sequenced to around 2 million read pairs (survey) or roughly 4.5-6 million (deep). Sequenced by immunoSEQ multiplex PCR; TCRdb stores in-frame clones only, minus some. The sample includes about 10,000 clones, approximately 60% of them seen just once. This sample's time point: pre-treatment sample, taken before nivolumab and TIL therapy. The tumor samples were excised metastases, mostly pleural nodules or supraclavicular lymph nodes. The germline gives CDR1 LGHNA, CDR2 YNFKEQ. Trimming removed 0 bases from V and 2 bases from J, with 10 bases in between. This CDR3 contains 15 residues.

This clonotype originated in a person aged 25 to 85 with non-small cell lung cancer. Material: tumor tissue, obtained at baseline. The V call is TRBV4-2, the J call TRBJ1-2; tentative D call: TRBD1 (6 bases). CDR3: CASSQEQGPNYGYTF. The CDR3 DNA reads TGTGCCAGCAGCCAAGAACAGGGCCCCAACTATGGCTACACCTTC.